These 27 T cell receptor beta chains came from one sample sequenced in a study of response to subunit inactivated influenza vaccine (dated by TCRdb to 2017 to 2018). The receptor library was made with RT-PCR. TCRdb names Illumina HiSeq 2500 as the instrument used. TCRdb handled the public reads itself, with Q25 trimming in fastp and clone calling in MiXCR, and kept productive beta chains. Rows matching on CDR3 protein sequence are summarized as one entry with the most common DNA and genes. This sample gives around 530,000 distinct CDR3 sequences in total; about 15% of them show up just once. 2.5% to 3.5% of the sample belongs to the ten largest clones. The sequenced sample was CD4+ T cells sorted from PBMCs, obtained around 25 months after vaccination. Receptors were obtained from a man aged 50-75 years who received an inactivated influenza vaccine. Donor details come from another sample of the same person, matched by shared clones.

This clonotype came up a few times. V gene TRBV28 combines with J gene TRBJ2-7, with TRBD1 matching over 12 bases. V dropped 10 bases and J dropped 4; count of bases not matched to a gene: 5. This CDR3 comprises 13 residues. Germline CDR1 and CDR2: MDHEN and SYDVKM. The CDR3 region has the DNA TGTGCCACCAAGGGACAGGGGGCTTACGAGCAGTACTTC. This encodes CATKGQGAYEQYF.

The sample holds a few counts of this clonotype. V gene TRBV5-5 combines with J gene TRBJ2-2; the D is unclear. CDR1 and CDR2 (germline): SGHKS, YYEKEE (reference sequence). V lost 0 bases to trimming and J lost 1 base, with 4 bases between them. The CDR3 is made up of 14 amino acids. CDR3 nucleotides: TGTGCCAGCAGCTTGGTCAAGAACACCGGGGAGCTGTTTTTT. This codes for CASSLVKNTGELFF.

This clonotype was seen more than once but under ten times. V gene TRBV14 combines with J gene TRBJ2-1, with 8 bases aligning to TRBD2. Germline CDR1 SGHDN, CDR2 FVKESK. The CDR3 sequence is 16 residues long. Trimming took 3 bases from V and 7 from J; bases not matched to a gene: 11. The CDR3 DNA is TGTGCCAGCAGCCAGTTACTAGCGGTTCGTAGGAATGAGCAGTTCTTC. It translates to CASSQLLAVRRNEQFF. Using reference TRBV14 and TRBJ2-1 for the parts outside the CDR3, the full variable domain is EAGVTQFPSHSVIEKGQTVTLRCDPISGHDNLYWYRRVMGKEIKFLLHFVKESKQDESGMPNNRFLAERTGGTYSTLKVQPAELEDSGVYFCASSQLLAVRRNEQFFGPGTRLTVL.

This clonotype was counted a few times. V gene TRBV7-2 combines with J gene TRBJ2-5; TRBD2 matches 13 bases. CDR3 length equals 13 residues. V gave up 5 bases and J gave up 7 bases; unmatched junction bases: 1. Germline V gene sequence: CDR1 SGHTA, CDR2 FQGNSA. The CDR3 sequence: CASSRTSGGTQYF. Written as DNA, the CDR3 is TGTGCCAGCAGCCGGACTAGCGGGGGGACCCAGTACTTC.

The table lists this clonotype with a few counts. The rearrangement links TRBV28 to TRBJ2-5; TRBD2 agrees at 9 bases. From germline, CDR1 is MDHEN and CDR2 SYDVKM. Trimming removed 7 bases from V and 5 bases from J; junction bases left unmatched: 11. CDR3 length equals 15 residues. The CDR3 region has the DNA TGTGCCAGCACCTTTAGCGGGGGAGATGGGGAGACCCAGTACTTC. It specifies CASTFSGGDGETQYF.

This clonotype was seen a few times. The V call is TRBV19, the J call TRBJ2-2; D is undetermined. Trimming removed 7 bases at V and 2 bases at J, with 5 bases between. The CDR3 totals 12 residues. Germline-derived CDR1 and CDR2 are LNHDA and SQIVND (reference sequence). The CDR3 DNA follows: TGTGCCAGTAAGGGAAACACCGGGGAGCTGTTTTTT. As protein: CASKGNTGELFF.

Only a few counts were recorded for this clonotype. The CDR3 DNA reads as TGTGCCAGCAGTTCCCGAACAAAGCAGTTCTTC. Translation: CASSSRTKQFF. This sequence joins TRBV12-3 or TRBV12-4 and TRBJ2-1, with no clear D. The CDR3 loop spans 11 amino acids. V was trimmed by 4 bases and J by 11 bases, leaving 9 bases between them.

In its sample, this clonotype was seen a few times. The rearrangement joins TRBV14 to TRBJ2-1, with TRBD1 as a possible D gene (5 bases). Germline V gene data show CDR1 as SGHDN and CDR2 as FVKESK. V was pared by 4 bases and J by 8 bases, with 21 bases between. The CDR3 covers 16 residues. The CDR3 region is CASSPFKTDKGHEQFF. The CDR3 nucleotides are TGTGCCAGCAGCCCATTTAAAACGGACAAGGGTCATGAGCAGTTCTTC.

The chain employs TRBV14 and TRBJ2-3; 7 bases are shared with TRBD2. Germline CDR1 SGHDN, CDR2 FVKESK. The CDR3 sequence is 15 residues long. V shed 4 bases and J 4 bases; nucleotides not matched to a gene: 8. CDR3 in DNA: TGTGCCAGCAGCCCTGGGCCGGGAGGTGCAGATACGCAGTATTTT. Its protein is CASSPGPGGADTQYF.

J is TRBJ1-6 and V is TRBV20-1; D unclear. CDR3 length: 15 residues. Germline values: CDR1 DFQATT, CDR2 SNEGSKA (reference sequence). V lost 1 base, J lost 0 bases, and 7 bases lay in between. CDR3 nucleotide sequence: TGCAGTGCTAGAGCGGCGAGCTCCTATAATTCACCCCTCCACTTT. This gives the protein CSARAASSYNSPLHF.

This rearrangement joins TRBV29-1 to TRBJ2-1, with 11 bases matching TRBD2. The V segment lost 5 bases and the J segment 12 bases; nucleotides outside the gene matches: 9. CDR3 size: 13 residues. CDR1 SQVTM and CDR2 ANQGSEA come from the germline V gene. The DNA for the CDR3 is TGCAGCGTTCCGGGACTAGCGGAGGTCGGGCAGTTCTTC. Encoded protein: CSVPGLAEVGQFF.

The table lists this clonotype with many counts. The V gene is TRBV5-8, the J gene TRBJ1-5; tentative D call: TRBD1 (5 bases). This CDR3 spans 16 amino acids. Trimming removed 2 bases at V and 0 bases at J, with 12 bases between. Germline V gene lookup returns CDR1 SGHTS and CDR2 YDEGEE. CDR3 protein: CASSLGRGYSNQPQHF. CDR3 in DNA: TGTGCCAGCAGCTTAGGTAGGGGCTATAGCAATCAGCCCCAGCATTTT.

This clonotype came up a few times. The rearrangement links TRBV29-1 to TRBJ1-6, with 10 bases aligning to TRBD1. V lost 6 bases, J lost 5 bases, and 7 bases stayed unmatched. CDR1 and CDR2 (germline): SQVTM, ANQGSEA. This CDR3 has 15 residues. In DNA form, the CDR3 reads TGCAGCGTCGCGTCCGGGACAGGGGATAATTCACCCCTCCACTTT. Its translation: CSVASGTGDNSPLHF.

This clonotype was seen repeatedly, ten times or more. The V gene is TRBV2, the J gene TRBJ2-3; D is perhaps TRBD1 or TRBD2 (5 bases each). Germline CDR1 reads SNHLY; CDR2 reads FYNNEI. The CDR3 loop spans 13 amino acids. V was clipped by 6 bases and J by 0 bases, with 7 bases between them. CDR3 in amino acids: CASRRDSTDTQYF. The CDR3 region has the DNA TGTGCCAGCAGGAGGGACAGCACAGATACGCAGTATTTT. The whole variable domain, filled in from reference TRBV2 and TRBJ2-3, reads EPEVTQTPSHQVTQMGQEVILRCVPISNHLYFYWYRQILGQKVEFLVSFYNNEISEKSEIFDDQFSVERPDGSNFTLKIRSTKLEDSAMYFCASRRDSTDTQYFGPGTRLTVL.

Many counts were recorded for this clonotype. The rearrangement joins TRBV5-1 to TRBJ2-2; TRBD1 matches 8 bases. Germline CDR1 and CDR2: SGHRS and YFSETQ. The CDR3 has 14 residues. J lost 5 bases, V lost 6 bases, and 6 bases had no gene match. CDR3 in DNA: TGCGCCAGCAAGGCAGGGGGCCAAACCGGGGAGCTGTTTTTT. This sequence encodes CASKAGGQTGELFF.

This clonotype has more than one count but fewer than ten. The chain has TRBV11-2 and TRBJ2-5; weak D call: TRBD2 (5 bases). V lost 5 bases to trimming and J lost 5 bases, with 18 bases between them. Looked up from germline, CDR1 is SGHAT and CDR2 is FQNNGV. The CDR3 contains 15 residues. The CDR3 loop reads CASSLAQRYHETQYF. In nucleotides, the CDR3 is TGTGCCAGCAGCCTGGCGCAGCGGTATCACGAGACCCAGTACTTC.

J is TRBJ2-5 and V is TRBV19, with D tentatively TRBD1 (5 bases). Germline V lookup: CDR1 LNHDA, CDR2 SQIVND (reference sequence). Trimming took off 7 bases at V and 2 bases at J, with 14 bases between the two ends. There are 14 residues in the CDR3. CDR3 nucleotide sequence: TGTGCCAGTAACCCCCGGTACAGGCAAGAGACCCAGTACTTC. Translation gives CASNPRYRQETQYF.

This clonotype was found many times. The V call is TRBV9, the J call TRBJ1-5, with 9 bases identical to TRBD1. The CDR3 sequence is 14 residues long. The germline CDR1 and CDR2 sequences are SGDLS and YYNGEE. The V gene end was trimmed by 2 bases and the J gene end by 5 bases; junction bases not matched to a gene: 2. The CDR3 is CASSVGQGDQPQHF. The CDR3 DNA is TGTGCCAGCAGCGTGGGACAGGGAGATCAGCCCCAGCATTTT. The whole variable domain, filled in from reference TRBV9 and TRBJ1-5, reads DSGVTQTPKHLITATGQRVTLRCSPRSGDLSVYWYQQSLDQGLQFLIQYYNGEERAKGNILERFSAQQFPDLHSELNLSSLELGDSALYFCASSVGQGDQPQHFGDGTRLSIL.

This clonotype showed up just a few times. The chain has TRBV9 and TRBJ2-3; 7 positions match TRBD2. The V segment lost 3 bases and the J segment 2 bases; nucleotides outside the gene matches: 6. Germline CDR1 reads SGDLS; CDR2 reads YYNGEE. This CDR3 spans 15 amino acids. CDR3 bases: TGTGCCAGCAGCGCCCGGGACTATACCACAGATACGCAGTATTTT. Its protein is CASSARDYTTDTQYF. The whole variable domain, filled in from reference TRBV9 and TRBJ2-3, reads DSGVTQTPKHLITATGQRVTLRCSPRSGDLSVYWYQQSLDQGLQFLIQYYNGEERAKGNILERFSAQQFPDLHSELNLSSLELGDSALYFCASSARDYTTDTQYFGPGTRLTVL.

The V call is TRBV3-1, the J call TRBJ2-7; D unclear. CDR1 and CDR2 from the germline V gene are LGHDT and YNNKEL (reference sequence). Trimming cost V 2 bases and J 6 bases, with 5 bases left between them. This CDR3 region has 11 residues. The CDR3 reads CASSQKTEQYF. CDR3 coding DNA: TGTGCCAGCAGCCAAAAAACCGAGCAGTACTTC.

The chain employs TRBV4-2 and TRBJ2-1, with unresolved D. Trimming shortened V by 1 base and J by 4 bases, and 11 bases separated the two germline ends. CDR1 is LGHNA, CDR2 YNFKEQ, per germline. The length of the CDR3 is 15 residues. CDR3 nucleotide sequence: TGTGCCAGCAGCCAAGGGCCGAGACCTTACAATGAGCAGTTCTTC. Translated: CASSQGPRPYNEQFF.

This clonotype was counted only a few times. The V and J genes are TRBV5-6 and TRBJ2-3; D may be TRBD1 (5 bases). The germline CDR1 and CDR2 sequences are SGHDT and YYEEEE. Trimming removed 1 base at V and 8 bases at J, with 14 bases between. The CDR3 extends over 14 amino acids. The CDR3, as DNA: TGTGCCAGCAGCTTGCAGGGTCCCCAAAGTACGCAGTATTTT. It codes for CASSLQGPQSTQYF.

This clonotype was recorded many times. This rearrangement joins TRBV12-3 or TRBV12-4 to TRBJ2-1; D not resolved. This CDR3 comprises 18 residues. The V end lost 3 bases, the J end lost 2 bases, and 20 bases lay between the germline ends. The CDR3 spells CASSFVYGVRVAYNEQFF. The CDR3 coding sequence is TGTGCCAGCAGTTTCGTTTATGGGGTTAGGGTTGCCTACAATGAGCAGTTCTTC.

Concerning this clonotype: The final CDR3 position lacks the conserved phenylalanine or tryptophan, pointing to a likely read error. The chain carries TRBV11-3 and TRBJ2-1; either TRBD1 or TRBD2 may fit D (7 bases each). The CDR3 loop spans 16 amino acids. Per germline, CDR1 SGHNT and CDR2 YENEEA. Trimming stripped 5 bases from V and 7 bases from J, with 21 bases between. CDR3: CASSPGGQFPSNEQFL. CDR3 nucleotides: TGTGCCAGCAGCCCGGGGGGACAGTTTCCGTCAAATGAGCAGTTCTTA.

The CDR3 nucleotides are TGTGCCAGCAGCTTGGTACATCACTCTGGGGCCAACGTCCTGACTTTC. Translating it yields CASSLVHHSGANVLTF. The rearrangement uses TRBV11-2 and TRBJ2-6; D unclear. Germline CDR1 and CDR2: SGHAT and FQNNGV. Trimming stripped 3 bases from V and 0 bases from J, with 9 bases between. This CDR3 spans 16 amino acids.

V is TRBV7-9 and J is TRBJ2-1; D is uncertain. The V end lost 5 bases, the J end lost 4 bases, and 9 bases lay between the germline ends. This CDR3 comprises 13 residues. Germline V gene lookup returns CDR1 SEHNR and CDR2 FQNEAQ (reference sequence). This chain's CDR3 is CASSGTRYNEQFF. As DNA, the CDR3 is TGTGCCAGCAGCGGAACAAGATACAATGAGCAGTTCTTC. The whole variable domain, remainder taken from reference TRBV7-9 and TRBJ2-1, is DTGVSQNPRHKITKRGQNVTFRCDPISEHNRLYWYRQTLGQGPEFLTYFQNEAQLEKSRLLSDRFSAERPKGSFSTLEIQRTEQGDSAMYLCASSGTRYNEQFFGPGTRLTVL.

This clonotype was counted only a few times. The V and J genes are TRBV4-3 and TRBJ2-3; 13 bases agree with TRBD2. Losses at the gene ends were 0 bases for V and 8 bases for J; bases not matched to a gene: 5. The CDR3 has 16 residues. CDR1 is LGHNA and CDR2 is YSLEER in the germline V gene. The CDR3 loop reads CASSQDLGTSGVTQYF. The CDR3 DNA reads TGCGCCAGCAGCCAAGACCTCGGGACTAGCGGGGTTACGCAGTATTTT.